One sample yielded the 23 T cell receptor beta chains listed below, sequenced in a study of PD-1 blockade in mismatch repair-deficient tumors. Profiled with immunoSEQ multiplex PCR; TCRdb holds only in-frame clones, not every one. Among some 120,000 clones listed, more than 85% were seen once. Sequences were derived from peripheral blood, sampled 44 weeks after starting pembrolizumab. These receptors were obtained from an adult with mismatch repair-deficient cancer.

This chain joins TRBV27 and TRBJ2-7; TRBD2 aligns across 13 bases. Germline values: CDR1 MNHEY, CDR2 SMNVEV (reference sequence). This CDR3 has 16 residues. The junction had 6 bases not matched to a gene; V was cut back by 4 bases and J by 3 bases. CDR3 nucleotide sequence: TGTGCCAGCAGTTCAACCTGGACTAGCGGGAGCTACGAGCAGTACTTC. Amino acid sequence: CASSSTWTSGSYEQYF.

The sample holds a few counts of this clone. This chain joins TRBV2 and TRBJ2-7, with 7 bases identical to TRBD2. CDR3 size: 13 residues. The germline gives CDR1 SNHLY, CDR2 FYNNEI. V trimming: 3 bases; J trimming: 4 bases; junction bases outside the gene matches: 3. This chain's CDR3 is CASSEASGYEQYF. CDR3 DNA: TGTGCCAGCAGTGAGGCTAGCGGATACGAGCAGTACTTC.

This clone was recorded once. The chain carries TRBV6-5 and TRBJ2-1; 7 bases map to TRBD2. The CDR3 sequence is 13 residues long. V shed 11 bases and J 8 bases; nucleotides not matched to a gene: 12. Germline V gene sequence: CDR1 MNHEY, CDR2 SVGAGI. CDR3 residues: CAGEGPPDDEQFF. CDR3 DNA sequence: TGTGCCGGGGAGGGACCCCCCGACGATGAGCAGTTCTTC.

The genes are TRBV10-3 and TRBJ2-4; 12 bases are a match to TRBD2. The CDR3 extends over 16 amino acids. With 6 bases clipped from V and 5 bases from J, the junction kept 8 bases outside the gene matches. CDR1 ENHRY and CDR2 SYGVKD come from the germline V gene. The CDR3 DNA sequence: TGTGCCATCAGCGGACTAGCGGGAAGCGTGCAAAACATTCAGTACTTC. This gives the protein CAISGLAGSVQNIQYF.

The chain links TRBV27 to TRBJ2-3; perhaps TRBD2 as D (6 bases). The ends were cut back, 6 bases at V and 1 base at J, with 29 bases in the middle. The CDR3 loop spans 20 amino acids. CDR1 and CDR2 (germline): MNHEY, SMNVEV (reference sequence). CDR3 amino acids: CASSRNWGGTGRTRTDTQYF. CDR3 nucleotides: TGTGCCAGCAGCCGAAACTGGGGAGGTACCGGTCGAACGCGCACAGATACGCAGTATTTT.

The V gene is TRBV9, the J gene TRBJ2-1, with 7 bases matching TRBD2. V lost 0 bases, J lost 1 base, and 4 bases stayed unmatched. Per the germline V gene, CDR1 is SGDLS and CDR2 is YYNGEE. The CDR3 contains 16 residues. CDR3 loop: CASSVESRGSYNEQFF. The CDR3 DNA reads as TGTGCCAGCAGCGTAGAGTCGCGGGGGTCCTACAATGAGCAGTTCTTC.

The chain employs TRBV2 and TRBJ2-2; possible D gene TRBD2, 5 bases. The CDR3 contains 12 residues. Trimming cost V 7 bases and J 3 bases, with 6 bases left between them. Germline V gene sequence: CDR1 SNHLY, CDR2 FYNNEI. The CDR3 reads CASMEDTGELFF. Here the CDR3 DNA reads TGTGCCAGCATGGAGGACACCGGGGAGCTGTTTTTT.

The rearrangement joins TRBV6-5 to TRBJ2-3; possible D gene TRBD1, 5 bases. The CDR3 consists of 15 residues. Germline-derived CDR1 and CDR2 are MNHEY and SVGAGI. Trimming shortened V by 3 bases and J by 4 bases, and 14 bases separated the two germline ends. The CDR3 region is CASSYGIGVADTQYF. CDR3 DNA sequence: TGTGCCAGCAGTTATGGCATAGGGGTAGCAGATACGCAGTATTTT.

In its sample, this clone was seen once. This chain connects TRBV28 to TRBJ2-3; 15 positions agree with TRBD2. The germline V gene has CDR1 MDHEN and CDR2 SYDVKM. This CDR3 is 15 amino acids long. Trimming removed 4 bases from V and 6 bases from J; junction bases left unmatched: 2. The chain's CDR3 is CASSYGTSGRDTQYF. DNA for the CDR3: TGTGCCAGCAGTTACGGGACTAGCGGGAGGGATACGCAGTATTTT.

This chain joins TRBV6-5 and TRBJ1-1, with D tentatively TRBD1 (6 bases). The CDR3 totals 15 residues. Between the trimmed V and J ends, which lost 2 bases and 3 bases, there was a span of 13 bases. Germline CDR1 and CDR2: MNHEY and SVGAGI. This CDR3 is CASSYRGGADTEAFF. CDR3 in DNA: TGTGCCAGCAGTTACCGAGGGGGGGCGGACACTGAAGCTTTCTTT.

The chain is built from TRBV28 and TRBJ2-1; TRBD2 aligns across 10 bases. Germline V gives CDR1 MDHEN, CDR2 SYDVKM. Trimming took 6 bases from V and 6 from J; bases not matched to a gene: 8. There are 15 residues in the CDR3. The CDR3: CASSQGASGSNEQFF. As DNA, the CDR3 is TGTGCCAGCAGCCAGGGGGCTAGCGGGAGCAATGAGCAGTTCTTC. The whole variable domain, filled in from reference TRBV28 and TRBJ2-1, reads DVKVTQSSRYLVKRTGEKVFLECVQDMDHENMFWYRQDPGLGLRLIYFSYDVKMKEKGDIPEGYSVSREKKERFSLILESASTNQTSMYLCASSQGASGSNEQFFGPGTRLTVL.

This sequence joins TRBV4-2 and TRBJ1-1; 7 bases are shared with TRBD1. The V segment lost 1 base and the J segment 4 bases; nucleotides outside the gene matches: 3. This CDR3 region has 14 residues. CDR1 is LGHNA, CDR2 YNFKEQ, per germline. The CDR3 loop reads CASSQGPGGTEAFF. Here the CDR3 DNA reads TGTGCCAGCAGCCAAGGACCAGGGGGCACTGAAGCTTTCTTT.

The J gene is TRBJ2-3, the V gene TRBV28; TRBD1 matches 8 bases. The J segment lost 4 bases and the V segment lost 2 bases, leaving 8 bases of the junction unmatched. The CDR3 contains 16 residues. CDR1 and CDR2 (germline): MDHEN, SYDVKM. The chain's CDR3 is CASSLQGALMSDTQYF. Written as DNA, the CDR3 is TGTGCCAGCAGTTTACAGGGGGCGCTGATGTCAGATACGCAGTATTTT.

The chain couples TRBV11-2 to TRBJ2-3; D is undetermined. Germline CDR1 SGHAT, CDR2 FQNNGV. The length of the CDR3 is 16 residues. The V end was cut by 5 bases, the J end by 0 bases, with 15 bases between. The CDR3 protein is CASSAPSPSSTDTQYF. In DNA, the CDR3 is TGTGCCAGCAGCGCCCCCTCCCCCTCTAGCACAGATACGCAGTATTTT.

The CDR3 coding sequence is TGTGCCAGCAGTGTAGGGGGTCTGGGGACTGAAGCTTTCTTT. It translates to CASSVGGLGTEAFF. V usage is TRBV2 and J usage is TRBJ1-1, with D perhaps TRBD1 (6 bases). Trimming took off 4 bases at V and 5 bases at J, with 14 bases between the two ends. There are 14 residues in the CDR3. Germline CDR1 is SNHLY and CDR2 is FYNNEI.

For the CDR3, the DNA is TGTGCCAGCAGCGAAGTGAACAGGGGGCCAGGCACTGAAGCTTTCTTT. Protein product: CASSEVNRGPGTEAFF. This rearrangement joins TRBV5-6 to TRBJ1-1; 9 nucleotides align to TRBD1. The CDR3 length is 16 residues. With 4 bases clipped from V and 4 bases from J, the junction kept 11 bases outside the gene matches. Germline V gene data show CDR1 as SGHDT and CDR2 as YYEEEE.

This chain connects TRBV6-1 to TRBJ2-1; 11 positions match TRBD2. This CDR3 comprises 15 residues. After removal of 4 bases from V and 4 bases from J, the junction contained 3 bases not matched to a gene. Germline values: CDR1 MNHNS, CDR2 SASEGT. The CDR3 protein is CASSATSGTYNEQFF. CDR3 in DNA: TGTGCCAGCAGTGCGACTAGCGGGACTTACAATGAGCAGTTCTTC.

The genes are TRBV4-2 and TRBJ2-1, with 7 bases fitting TRBD1. Unmatched junction bases numbered 9, after V lost 2 bases and J lost 2 bases. Germline CDR1 reads LGHNA; CDR2 reads YNFKEQ. The CDR3 spans 17 residues. The DNA of the CDR3 is TGTGCCAGCAGCCAAACAGGGGCAATAAACCCCTACAATGAGCAGTTCTTC. Encoded protein: CASSQTGAINPYNEQFF.

The chain uses TRBV5-1 and TRBJ2-7, with 10 positions matching TRBD2. The V and J ends lost 4 bases and 6 bases, in that order; junction bases with no gene match: 7. The CDR3 contains 14 residues. The germline V gene encodes CDR1 SGHRS and CDR2 YFSETQ. As DNA, the CDR3 is TGCGCCAGCAGCCCCGGGACTAGCGAGGGCGAGCAGTACTTC. This gives the protein CASSPGTSEGEQYF.

The rearrangement joins TRBV4-1 to TRBJ1-3; 9 positions match TRBD1. Germline V lookup: CDR1 MGHRA, CDR2 YSYEKL. V lost 6 bases, J lost 2 bases, and 5 bases stayed unmatched. This CDR3 spans 15 amino acids. The DNA for the CDR3 is TGCGCCAGCAGTCCGACAGGGGGGACTGGAAACACCATATATTTT. It yields the protein CASSPTGGTGNTIYF.

The V call is TRBV27, the J call TRBJ2-1, with 12 bases aligning to TRBD2. There are 15 residues in the CDR3. Germline CDR1 and CDR2: MNHEY and SMNVEV (reference sequence). V dropped 5 bases and J dropped 7; count of bases not matched to a gene: 6. CDR3 region: CASSPLAGGTNEQFF. The CDR3 DNA reads TGTGCCAGCAGTCCACTAGCGGGAGGAACAAATGAGCAGTTCTTC.

The chain combines TRBV2 with TRBJ2-7; 7 positions agree with TRBD1. The V segment lost 2 bases and the J segment 0 bases; nucleotides outside the gene matches: 13. The germline CDR1 and CDR2 sequences are SNHLY and FYNNEI. The CDR3 is made up of 18 amino acids. The CDR3 DNA follows: TGTGCCAGCAGTGAATGGGGGACAGAGGAGCTTGTCTCCTACGAGCAGTACTTC. Protein sequence: CASSEWGTEELVSYEQYF.

The chain is built from TRBV10-2 and TRBJ1-3; 7 bases agree with TRBD1. In germline, CDR1 is WSHSY, CDR2 SAAADI. V lost 3 bases, J lost 4 bases, and 9 bases stayed unmatched. This CDR3 is 16 amino acids long. Here the CDR3 DNA reads TGCGCCAGCAGTGACATGGGGCAGGGGGTCGGAAACACCATATATTTT. Its protein is CASSDMGQGVGNTIYF.